This T cell receptor beta chain was profiled in a study of identifying expanded T cells in peripheral blood. Clones were sequenced by immunoSEQ multiplex PCR, and TCRdb holds only the in-frame ones, with some missing. The table includes about 110,000 clones, around nine tenths detected once. Healthy donors had no documented immune events, such as infections, while sampled. The sample consisted of blood. The TCR was taken from a person between 18 and 70 years old in good health.

For the CDR3, the DNA is TGTGCCAGCTGGTGGTCGAGGACAGAAACCTTCACTGAAGCTTTCTTT. It encodes CASWWSRTETFTEAFF. The chain links TRBV7-8 to TRBJ1-1; possibly TRBD1 for D (6 bases). The V and J ends lost 8 bases and 4 bases respectively, with 23 bases between them. This CDR3 contains 16 residues. Germline V gives CDR1 SGHVS, CDR2 FQNEAQ.